This T cell receptor (beta chain) was observed in a study of cytomegalovirus exposure and HLA in healthy donors. Study findings and constraints: In the analysis, some V segments, TRBV6-2 and TRBV6-3 included, were excluded as indistinguishable.

With 60 Vbeta and 13 Jbeta primers, the PCR was carried out. The table came from immunoSEQ multiplex PCR; TCRdb's copy has only in-frame clones and leaves some out. The sample holds some 130,000 clones; about 9.1% are singletons and the top ten take about 7.5%. Germline V gene data show CDR1 as LNHDA and CDR2 as SQIVND (reference sequence). The length of the CDR3 is 16 residues. Trimming at V came to 5 bases and at J to 0 bases, leaving 4 bases not matched to a gene. About this clone: Its target is not known.

The clonotype was recovered from a woman aged 40 to 50 in good health and CMV-seropositive. The chain is built from TRBV19 and TRBJ2-6, with TRBD1 identical over 7 bases. Sequencing input: PBMCs. CDR3 sequence (DNA): TGTGCCAGTAGTGTGAACAGGGGCTCTGGGGCCAACGTCCTGACTTTC. It codes for CASSVNRGSGANVLTF.